This is a list of T cell receptor beta chains from one sample in a study of OX40 agonist ivuxolimab in advanced cancers. Measured with immunoSEQ multiplex PCR; TCRdb has only the in-frame clones, and not every one. The table includes over 40,000 clones, approximately 84% detected once. This specimen consisted of CD4+ or CD8+ T cells sorted from blood, obtained in a trial of the OX40 agonist ivuxolimab. The receptors come from an adult with an advanced solid tumor such as melanoma, head and neck, liver or kidney cancer. CDR3s include the opening cysteine and the closing phenylalanine or tryptophan. The D gene is left open where the match is weak. Some rows mark clone size as missing; the rest say once, few, many or name a class of expanded clone.

>NA|NA|TRBJ2-4|TRBV4-3|13
CASSQALQNIQYF
TGCGCCAGCAGCCAAGCCCTCCAGAACATTCAGTACTTC
>TRBD1|NA|TRBJ1-2|TRBV4-3|15
CASSQGFGTDYGYTF
TGCGCCAGCAGCCAAGGATTCGGGACAGACTATGGCTACACCTTC
>NA|NA|TRBJ2-1|TRBV2|15
CASKDVRTQYNEQFF
TGTGCCAGCAAGGACGTCCGGACACAATACAATGAGCAGTTCTTC
>TRBD2|NA|TRBJ2-3|TRBV28|16
CASSSTRLAGTDTQYF
TGTGCCAGCAGCTCAACCCGACTAGCAGGCACAGATACGCAGTATTTT
>NA|NA|TRBJ2-3|TRBV10-3|13
CAISLGTGDTQYF
TGTGCCATCAGCTTGGGGACTGGAGATACGCAGTATTTT
>TRBD1|NA|TRBJ2-7|TRBV28|16
CASSFAPGQGTHEQYF
TGTGCCAGCAGTTTCGCCCCGGGACAGGGGACCCACGAGCAGTACTTC
>NA|NA|TRBJ1-4|TRBV14|14
CASSQVTGKSELFF
TGTGCCAGCAGCCAAGTTACAGGGAAGAGCGAACTGTTTTTT
>NA|NA|TRBJ1-5|TRBV12-5|18
CASGLVNHGAGKNQPQHF
TGTGCTAGTGGTTTGGTAAACCACGGGGCAGGCAAAAATCAGCCCCAGCATTTT
>TRBD1|NA|TRBJ2-2|TRBV19|16
CASSSGGQGNTGELFF
TGTGCCAGTAGTTCAGGGGGACAGGGGAACACCGGGGAGCTGTTTTTT
>TRBD1|NA|TRBJ1-1|TRBV19|14
CASSYRGRNTEAFF
TGTGCCAGTAGTTACAGGGGGAGGAACACTGAAGCTTTCTTT
>NA|NA|TRBJ1-5|TRBV5-8|15
CASSWSDRRNQPQHF
TGTGCCAGCAGCTGGTCTGACAGACGCAATCAGCCCCAGCATTTT
>TRBD2|NA|TRBJ2-1|TRBV9|17
CASSERERGVDLEEQFF
TGTGCCAGCAGCGAGAGAGAGCGGGGCGTCGACCTGGAGGAGCAGTTCTTC
>NA|few|TRBJ2-1|TRBV5-1|14
CASSLWGGGGEQFF
TGCGCCAGCAGCTTGTGGGGTGGGGGAGGTGAGCAGTTCTTC
>NA|NA|TRBJ2-3|TRBV27|16
CASSLSWLGGADTQYF
TGTGCCAGCAGTTTAAGTTGGCTAGGTGGGGCAGATACGCAGTATTTT
>NA|NA|TRBJ1-2|TRBV6-1|13
CASSSDGSYGYTF
TGTGCCAGCAGTTCGGATGGGAGCTATGGCTACACCTTC
>TRBD2|NA|TRBJ2-3|TRBV5-1|14
CASSFSGRADTQYF
TGCGCCAGCAGCTTTAGCGGGAGAGCAGATACGCAGTATTTT